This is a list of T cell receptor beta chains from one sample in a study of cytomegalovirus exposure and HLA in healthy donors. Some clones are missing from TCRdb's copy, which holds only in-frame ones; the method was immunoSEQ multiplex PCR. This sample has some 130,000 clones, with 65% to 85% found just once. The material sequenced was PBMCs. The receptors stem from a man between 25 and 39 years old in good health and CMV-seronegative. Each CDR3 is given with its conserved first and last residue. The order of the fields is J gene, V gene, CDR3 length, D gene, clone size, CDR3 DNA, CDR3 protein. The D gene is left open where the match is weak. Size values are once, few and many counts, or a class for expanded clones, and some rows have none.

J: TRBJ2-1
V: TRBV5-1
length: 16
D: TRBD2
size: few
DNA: TGCGCCAGCAGCTTGGAGGCGGGAGCCAGGGACAATGAGCAGTTCTTC
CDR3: CASSLEAGARDNEQFF

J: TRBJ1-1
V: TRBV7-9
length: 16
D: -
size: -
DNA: TGTGCCAGCAGCTTAGATTCCCCTATTTCGGGATACCGCGCTTTCTTT
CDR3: CASSLDSPISGYRAFF

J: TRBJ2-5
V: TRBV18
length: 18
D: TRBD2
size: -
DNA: TGTGCCAGCTCATCCTCCCTACCATGGACTAGCAACCAAGAGACCCAGTACTTC
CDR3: CASSSSLPWTSNQETQYF

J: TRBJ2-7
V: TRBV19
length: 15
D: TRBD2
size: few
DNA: TGTGCCAGTAGAAAGAAAGCGGGAGAGTTCTACGAGCAGTACTTC
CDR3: CASRKKAGEFYEQYF

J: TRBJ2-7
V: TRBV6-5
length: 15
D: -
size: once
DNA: TGTGCCAGCAGTCGGCCACGGGACAAAATCTACGAGCAGTACTTC
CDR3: CASSRPRDKIYEQYF

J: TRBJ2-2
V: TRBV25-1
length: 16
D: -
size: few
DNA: TGTGCCAGCAGTGGAACCCCGGGGCGGGGCACCGGGGAGCTGTTTTTT
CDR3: CASSGTPGRGTGELFF

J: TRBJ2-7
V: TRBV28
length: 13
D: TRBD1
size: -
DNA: TGTGCCAGCAGTTTAGGGACAGTCGGCGAGCAGTACTTC
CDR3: CASSLGTVGEQYF

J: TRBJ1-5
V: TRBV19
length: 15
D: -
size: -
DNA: TGTGCCAGTAGCTTGTGGGCAGGCCAGAATCAGCCCCAGCATTTT
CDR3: CASSLWAGQNQPQHF

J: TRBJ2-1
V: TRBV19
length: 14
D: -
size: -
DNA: TGTGCCAGTAGGGACAGAGGGTCCGCCAATGAGCAGTTCTTC
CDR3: CASRDRGSANEQFF

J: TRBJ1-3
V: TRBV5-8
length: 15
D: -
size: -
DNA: TGTGCCAGCAGCCCTCCGACAGTGACGGGAAACACCATATATTTT
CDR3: CASSPPTVTGNTIYF

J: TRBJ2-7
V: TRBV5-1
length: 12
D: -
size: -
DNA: TGCGCCAGCAGCTTCAGGGAAGGCGAGCAGTACTTC
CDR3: CASSFREGEQYF

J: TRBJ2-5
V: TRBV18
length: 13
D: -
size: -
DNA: TGTGCCAGCTCACCGACTAAGGGCGCGACCCAGTACTTC
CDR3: CASSPTKGATQYF

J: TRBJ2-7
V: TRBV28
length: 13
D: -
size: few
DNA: TGTGCCAGCAGCCCCCGGGACAAATACGAGCAGTACTTC
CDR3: CASSPRDKYEQYF

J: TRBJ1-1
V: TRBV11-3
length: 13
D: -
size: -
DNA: TGTGCCAGCAGCGCAGGGTCTGGGACTGAAGCTTTCTTT
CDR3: CASSAGSGTEAFF

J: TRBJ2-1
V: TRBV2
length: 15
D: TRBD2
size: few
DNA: TGTGCCAGCAGCGAATTGAGCGGGAGGGTTAATGAGCAGTTCTTC
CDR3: CASSELSGRVNEQFF

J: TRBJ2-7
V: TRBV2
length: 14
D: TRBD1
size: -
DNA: TGTGCCAATCGGGGAACGACAGGGGGCCACGAGCAGTACTTC
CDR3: CANRGTTGGHEQYF

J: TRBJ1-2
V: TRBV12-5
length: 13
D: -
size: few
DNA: TGTGCTAGTGGCAAACAGGCTAACTATGGCTACACCTTC
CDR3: CASGKQANYGYTF

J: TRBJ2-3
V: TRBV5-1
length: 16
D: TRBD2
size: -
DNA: TGCGCCAGCAGCTTGGCCTTGCGGGGGGACACAGATACGCAGTATTTT
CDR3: CASSLALRGDTDTQYF

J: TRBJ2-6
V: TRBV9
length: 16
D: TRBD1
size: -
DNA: TGTGCCAGCACCTCCTCCCGGGACAGGGTGGTCAACGTCCTGACTTTC
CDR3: CASTSSRDRVVNVLTF

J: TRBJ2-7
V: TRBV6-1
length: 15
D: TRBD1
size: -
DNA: TGTGCCAGCAGGACCGGGACAGGGAACTCCTACGAGCAGTACTTC
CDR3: CASRTGTGNSYEQYF

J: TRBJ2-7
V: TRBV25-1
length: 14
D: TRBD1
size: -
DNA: TGTGCCAGCAAAGGGACAGGGAGAAGGGACGAGCAGTACTTC
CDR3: CASKGTGRRDEQYF

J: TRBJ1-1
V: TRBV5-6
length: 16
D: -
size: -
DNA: TGTGCCAGCAGCCAGATCGGGGGGGCGAGTAGGACTGAAGCTTTCTTT
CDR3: CASSQIGGASRTEAFF

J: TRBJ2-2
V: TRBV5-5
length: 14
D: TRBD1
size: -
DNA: TGTGCCAGCAACCTGGGACAGGACACCGGGGAGCTGTTTTTT
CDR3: CASNLGQDTGELFF

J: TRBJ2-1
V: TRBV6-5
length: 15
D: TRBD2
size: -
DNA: TGTGCCAGCAAGACTAGCGGAAGCTCCTACAATGAGCAGTTCTTC
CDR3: CASKTSGSSYNEQFF

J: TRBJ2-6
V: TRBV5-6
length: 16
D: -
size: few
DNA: TGTGCCAGCAGCGGACTCCGGGCCAACCTGGCCAACGTCCTGACTTTC
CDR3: CASSGLRANLANVLTF

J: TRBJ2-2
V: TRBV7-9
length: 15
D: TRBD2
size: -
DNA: TGTGCCAGCAGCTTAGGAAGGGAGGGCACCGGGGAGCTGTTTTTT
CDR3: CASSLGREGTGELFF

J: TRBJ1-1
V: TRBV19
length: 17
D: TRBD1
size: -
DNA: TGTGCCAGTAGTAACCGGTGGGTACAGGGGTCGGGGACTGAAGCTTTCTTT
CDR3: CASSNRWVQGSGTEAFF

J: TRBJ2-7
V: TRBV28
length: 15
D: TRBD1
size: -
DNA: TGTGCCAGCAGTCCCCTCGCCGGGACAGGCTACGAGCAGTACTTC
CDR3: CASSPLAGTGYEQYF

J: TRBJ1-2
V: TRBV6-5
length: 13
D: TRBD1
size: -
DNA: TGTGCCAGCACCGAGGACAGGGGAGGGGGCTACACCTTC
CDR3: CASTEDRGGGYTF

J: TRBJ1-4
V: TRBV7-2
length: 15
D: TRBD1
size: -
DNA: TGTGCCAGCAGCCCAGGACAGGGTAGGAATGAAAAACTGTTTTTT
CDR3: CASSPGQGRNEKLFF

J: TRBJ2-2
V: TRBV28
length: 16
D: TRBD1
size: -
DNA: TGTGCCAGCACCCGGGGAAGGACAGGGAACACCGGGGAGCTGTTTTTT
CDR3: CASTRGRTGNTGELFF

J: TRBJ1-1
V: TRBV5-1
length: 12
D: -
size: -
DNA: TGCGCCAGCAGCTCCGGGGGGCCTGAAGCTTTCTTT
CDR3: CASSSGGPEAFF

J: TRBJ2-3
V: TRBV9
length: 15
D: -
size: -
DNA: TGTGCCAGCAGCTTCTCTAGCAGAAGCACAGATACGCAGTATTTT
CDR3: CASSFSSRSTDTQYF

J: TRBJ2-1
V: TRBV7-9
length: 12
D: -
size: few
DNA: TGTTCCAGCAGCTTTAGAGTTAATGAGCAGTTCTTC
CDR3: CSSSFRVNEQFF

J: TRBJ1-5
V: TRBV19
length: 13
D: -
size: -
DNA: TGTGCCAGTAGTTTGGCGGAAAATCAGCCCCAGCATTTT
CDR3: CASSLAENQPQHF

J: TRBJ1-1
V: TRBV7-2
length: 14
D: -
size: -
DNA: TGTGCCAGCAGCCTCCCGACAGTGAACACTGAAGCTTTCTTT
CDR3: CASSLPTVNTEAFF

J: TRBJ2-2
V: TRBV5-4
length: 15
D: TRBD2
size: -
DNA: TGTGCCAGCAGCGGGGAGCCAGCGGGAGGGGGGGAGCTGTTTTTT
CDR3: CASSGEPAGGGELFF

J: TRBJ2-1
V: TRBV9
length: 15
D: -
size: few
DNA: TGTGCCAGCAGCGTAGTTCTGGGGGCCGGGAATGAGCAGTTCTTC
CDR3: CASSVVLGAGNEQFF

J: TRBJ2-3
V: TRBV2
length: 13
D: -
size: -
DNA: TGTGCCAGCAGTGAATCCCCCTCGGATACGCAGTATTTT
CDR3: CASSESPSDTQYF

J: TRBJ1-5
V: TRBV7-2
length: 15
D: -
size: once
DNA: TGTGCCAGCAGCTTAGATTGGGGCGCGGGGCAGCCCCAGCATTTT
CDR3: CASSLDWGAGQPQHF

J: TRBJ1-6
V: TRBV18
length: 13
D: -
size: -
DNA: TGTGCCAGTGGGAGCTCCTATAATTCACCCCTCCACTTT
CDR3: CASGSSYNSPLHF

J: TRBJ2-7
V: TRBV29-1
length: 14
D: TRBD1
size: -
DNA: TGCAGCGTAAAAACCGGGACAGGTAATTACGAGCAGTACTTC
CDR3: CSVKTGTGNYEQYF

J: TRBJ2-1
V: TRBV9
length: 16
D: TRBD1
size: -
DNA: TGTGCCAGCAGCGCCAGGGGACAGAGCTCCTACAATGAGCAGTTCTTC
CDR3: CASSARGQSSYNEQFF

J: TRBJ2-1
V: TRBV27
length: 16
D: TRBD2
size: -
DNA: TGTGCCAGCAGTCGGGGACTAGCGGGAGGGATCAATGAGCAGTTCTTC
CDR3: CASSRGLAGGINEQFF

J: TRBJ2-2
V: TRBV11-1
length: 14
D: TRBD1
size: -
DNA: TGTGCCAGAGAGGACAGGGAGGTCACCGGGGAGCTGTTTTTT
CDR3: CAREDREVTGELFF